The 16 T cell receptor beta chains below were found in one sample sequenced in a study of CXCR3-negative and CXCR3-positive naive CD8 T cells. The TRB cDNA libraries were prepared by 5' RACE with UMI labels. Using the 5' RACE reads, TCRdb records one entry per CDR3 protein without DNA. The data show about 62,000 distinct CDR3 sequences, and the top ten clones hold around 4%. Sample: naive CXCR3- CD8+ T cells from blood. Specified subset: CD45RO-CCR7+CD27+CD95- naive CD8+ T cells lacking CXCR3 (TNR3-). These receptors originate from a human donor in good health. Some clones in this sample may be carry-over from other donors' samples.

This chain joins TRBV5-1 and TRBJ2-5. There are 14 residues in the CDR3. Germline CDR1 reads SGHRS; CDR2 reads YFSETQ. The CDR3 is CASSTGTSGETQYF. The whole variable domain, filled in from reference TRBV5-1 and TRBJ2-5, reads KAGVTQTPRYLIKTRGQQVTLSCSPISGHRSVSWYQQTPGQGLQFLFEYFSETQRNKGNFPGRFSGRQFSNSRSEMNVSTLELGDSALYLCASSTGTSGETQYFGPGTRLLVL.

This chain joins TRBV29-1 and TRBJ1-1. CDR1 is SQVTM, CDR2 ANQGSEA, per germline. The CDR3 has 15 amino acids. This chain's CDR3 is CSVEGGSTMNTEAFF.

The V call is TRBV5-1, the J call TRBJ2-1; the D call of TRBD1 rests on TCRdb alone, since no DNA is present to check it. Germline CDR1 reads SGHRS; CDR2 reads YFSETQ. The CDR3 has 15 amino acids. The CDR3 sequence is CASSSKGGGYNEQFF.

This chain joins TRBV7-9 and TRBJ2-7; TCRdb indicates TRBD2, and absent DNA this call remains unverified. The V gene's germline CDR1 is SEHNR and CDR2 FQNEAQ (reference sequence). CDR3 length: 12 amino acids. Here the CDR3 reads CASSWAQDEQYF.

The rearrangement links TRBV12-3 or TRBV12-4 to TRBJ1-2. There are 13 residues in the CDR3. The CDR3 protein is CASSPAKNYGYTF.

V usage is TRBV7-6 and J usage is TRBJ1-1. The CDR3 is 14 residues long. Germline lookup yields CDR1 SGHVS and CDR2 FNYEAQ. CDR3 region: CASSLGTMNTEAFF.

V usage is TRBV5-5 and J usage is TRBJ1-6; lacking DNA, the TRBD1 call made by TCRdb goes unchecked. The CDR3 loop spans 14 amino acids. Germline loops: CDR1 SGHKS, CDR2 YYEKEE (reference sequence). The CDR3 spells CASSPGYNNSPLHF. The variable domain in full, with the rest retrieved from reference TRBV5-5 and TRBJ1-6, is DAGVTQSPTHLIKTRGQQVTLRCSPISGHKSVSWYQQVLGQGPQFIFQYYEKEERGRGNFPDRFSARQFPNYSSELNVNALLLGDSALYLCASSPGYNNSPLHFGNGTRLTVT.

J is TRBJ2-7 and V is TRBV20-1; TCRdb reports TRBD2, a call that lacks DNA to check it against. Germline V lookup: CDR1 DFQATT, CDR2 SNEGSKA (reference sequence). The CDR3 is 18 residues long. The CDR3: CSARDMTPPSGVFYEQYF.

This chain uses TRBV6-5 with TRBJ1-2; TCRdb calls TRBD1, which cannot be checked without DNA. Germline CDR1 is MNHEY and CDR2 is SVGAGI. The CDR3 runs to 13 residues. CDR3 sequence: CASSATGYYGYTF.

The V and J genes are TRBV7-8 and TRBJ2-7; TCRdb returns TRBD2, unconfirmable since there is no DNA. The CDR3 loop spans 14 amino acids. CDR1 is SGHVS, CDR2 FQNEAQ, per germline. The CDR3 region is CASSLAPLVPEQYF.

The V and J genes are TRBV23-1 and TRBJ1-5; the D call from TCRdb, TRBD1, cannot be confirmed without DNA. TRBV23-1 is reported as an ORF; its role is uncertain. The CDR3 covers 15 residues. This chain's CDR3 is CASSQPGQGYQPQHF.

V is TRBV14 and J is TRBJ2-2. The CDR3 spans 17 residues. Per germline, CDR1 SGHDN and CDR2 FVKESK. CDR3 protein: CASSQVWDRANTGELFF. The full variable domain, in which reference TRBV14 and TRBJ2-2 provide the parts outside the CDR3, is EAGVTQFPSHSVIEKGQTVTLRCDPISGHDNLYWYRRVMGKEIKFLLHFVKESKQDESGMPNNRFLAERTGGTYSTLKVQPAELEDSGVYFCASSQVWDRANTGELFFGEGSRLTVL.

The gene calls are TRBV7-9 and TRBJ2-7; TCRdb designates TRBD1, a call that cannot be tested without DNA. CDR3 length: 12 amino acids. CDR1 and CDR2 from the germline V gene are SEHNR and FQNEAQ (reference sequence). CDR3 loop: CASSGQSNEQYF.

The chain couples TRBV28 to TRBJ2-3; TCRdb indicates TRBD1, and absent DNA this call remains unverified. The CDR3 totals 16 residues. Germline loops: CDR1 MDHEN, CDR2 SYDVKM. This CDR3 reads CASSLTDRESTDTQYF.

The J gene is TRBJ2-5, the V gene TRBV6-1; TCRdb's D call of TRBD2 is untestable without DNA. This CDR3 region has 14 residues. The germline V gene encodes CDR1 MNHNS and CDR2 SASEGT. The CDR3 sequence: CASSAGGFEETQYF.

The chain carries TRBV4-1 and TRBJ1-1; TCRdb indicates TRBD1, and absent DNA this call remains unverified. From germline, CDR1 is MGHRA and CDR2 YSYEKL. CDR3 length: 16 residues. CDR3 loop: CASSPYVQGSVTEAFF.